The 21 T cell receptor beta chains given below trace back to one sample, sequenced in a study of T-cell reconstitution after alpha-beta-depleted transplantation in children. Unique molecular identifiers were incorporated when the TCRbeta library was constructed. A single record per CDR3 protein comes from TCRdb applying MiXCR to the PCR reads. The sample has 330,000 or so distinct CDR3 sequences, about 9.4% seen once. This specimen consisted of PBMCs from the stem cell graft donor, obtained from the stem cell graft. The receptors shown here come from a human donor who donated a stem cell graft to a child with acute lymphoblastic leukemia.

V gene TRBV7-2 combines with J gene TRBJ2-2; D is perhaps TRBD1 or TRBD2 (5 bases each). The V and J ends lost 7 bases and 2 bases respectively, with 8 bases between them. CDR3 length: 13 amino acids. Germline V gene sequence: CDR1 SGHTA, CDR2 FQGNSA. The CDR3 reads CASIGDNTGELFF. In DNA form, the CDR3 reads TGTGCCAGCATAGGGGACAACACCGGGGAGCTGTTTTTT.

The rearrangement links TRBV16 to TRBJ2-1; no reliable D call. The CDR3 covers 15 residues. Germline V gives CDR1 KGHSY, CDR2 FQNENV. Trimming left V 0 bases short and J 5 bases short, with 11 bases between. The CDR3 protein is CASSQSTSLNNEQFF. The CDR3 nucleotides read TGTGCCAGCAGCCAATCGACATCCCTTAACAATGAGCAGTTCTTC.

This clonotype was seen at least ten times. The CDR3 nucleotides are TGTGCCAGCAGTAGTGGACGACTTCAATATGAAAAACTGTTTTTT. Protein sequence: CASSSGRLQYEKLFF. This rearrangement joins TRBV27 to TRBJ1-4; D gene ambiguous. V was clipped by 5 bases and J by 6 bases, with 16 bases between them. The CDR3 totals 15 residues. CDR1 and CDR2 (germline): MNHEY, SMNVEV (reference sequence).

This clonotype was seen many times. This rearrangement joins TRBV6-2 or TRBV6-3 to TRBJ1-1, with 9 bases fitting TRBD1. Germline V gene data show CDR1 as MNHEY and CDR2 as SVGEGT. This CDR3 comprises 19 residues. The V gene end was trimmed by 5 bases and the J gene end by 11 bases; junction bases not matched to a gene: 27. The CDR3 DNA is TGTGCCAGCAGTAAACAGCAGATTCGAACCGGAGGGACAGGGTGGTTGGCTTTCTTT. It is translated as CASSKQQIRTGGTGWLAFF.

This clonotype was counted ten times or more. The DNA of the CDR3 is TGTGCCAGCAGCTTTAGGGCGGGAGGCTACAATGAGCAGTTCTTC. Amino acid sequence: CASSFRAGGYNEQFF. The chain uses TRBV7-6 and TRBJ2-1; 8 bases match TRBD2. Germline CDR1 SGHVS, CDR2 FNYEAQ. The CDR3 has 15 residues. V was clipped by 3 bases and J by 3 bases; unmatched bases: 4.

This clonotype was seen repeatedly, ten times or more. The chain uses TRBV5-1 and TRBJ2-1; 9 bases match TRBD2. The CDR3 runs to 16 residues. Germline V gene data show CDR1 as SGHRS and CDR2 as YFSETQ. V was pared by 2 bases and J by 0 bases, with 3 bases of the junction left unmatched. CDR3 sequence (DNA): TGCGCCAGCAGCTTACTAGCGGGTAGCTCCTACAATGAGCAGTTCTTC. Translation: CASSLLAGSSYNEQFF. Using reference TRBV5-1 and TRBJ2-1 for the parts outside the CDR3, the full variable domain is KAGVTQTPRYLIKTRGQQVTLSCSPISGHRSVSWYQQTPGQGLQFLFEYFSETQRNKGNFPGRFSGRQFSNSRSEMNVSTLELGDSALYLCASSLLAGSSYNEQFFGPGTRLTVL.

This clonotype was detected only a few times. The rearrangement links TRBV12-3 or TRBV12-4 to TRBJ2-5; either TRBD1 or TRBD2 may supply D (7 bases each). The germline V and J ends were trimmed by 0 bases and 0 bases, with 23 bases remaining between them. The CDR3 length is 20 residues. The CDR3 protein is CASSLAREQGGLWYQETQYF. The CDR3 nucleotides are TGTGCCAGCAGTTTAGCGCGGGAGCAGGGGGGCCTTTGGTACCAAGAGACCCAGTACTTC.

The chain carries TRBV5-6 and TRBJ2-4, with unresolved D. The length of the CDR3 is 18 residues. Trimming removed 1 base at V and 0 bases at J, with 17 bases between. Germline V gene data show CDR1 as SGHDT and CDR2 as YYEEEE. The CDR3 is CASSLLAAQAVAKNIQYF. The CDR3, as DNA: TGTGCCAGCAGCTTGTTAGCAGCACAAGCCGTAGCCAAAAACATTCAGTACTTC.

This clonotype was counted between two and nine times. V usage is TRBV7-2 and J usage is TRBJ1-5; D remains unclear. The germline V and J ends were trimmed by 5 bases and 5 bases, with 16 bases remaining between them. This CDR3 is 15 amino acids long. From germline, CDR1 is SGHTA and CDR2 FQGNSA. As DNA, the CDR3 is TGTGCCAGCAGCCCAGACCGGGTCCGTCATCAGCCCCAGCATTTT. Its protein product is CASSPDRVRHQPQHF.

This clonotype turned up a few times. This chain uses TRBV4-1 with TRBJ2-5; no clear D. V was pared by 0 bases and J by 1 base, with 9 bases between. This CDR3 is 15 amino acids long. Germline lookup yields CDR1 MGHRA and CDR2 YSYEKL. The CDR3 here is CASSQDPGFQETQYF. In DNA form, the CDR3 reads TGCGCCAGCAGCCAAGATCCCGGTTTCCAAGAGACCCAGTACTTC.

This clonotype was counted only a few times. CDR3 loop: CSARGTSDDEQFF. CDR3 nucleotides: TGCAGTGCTAGGGGCACTAGCGACGATGAGCAGTTCTTC. The chain combines TRBV20-1 with TRBJ2-1; 7 bases match TRBD2. From germline, CDR1 is DFQATT and CDR2 SNEGSKA (reference sequence). V was pared by 3 bases and J by 8 bases, with 7 bases of the junction left unmatched. This CDR3 spans 13 amino acids.

J is TRBJ1-5 and V is TRBV24-1, with D unclear. Trimming pared 0 bases from V and 8 bases from J, leaving 10 bases between. Germline V CDR1 and CDR2: KGHDR, SFDVKD. The length of the CDR3 is 14 residues. The CDR3 loop reads CATSDLKTGKPQHF. In nucleotides, the CDR3 is TGTGCCACCAGTGATTTGAAGACCGGGAAGCCCCAGCATTTT.

The rearrangement links TRBV4-3 to TRBJ2-2; D gene uncertain. Germline values: CDR1 LGHNA, CDR2 YSLEER. The CDR3 covers 14 residues. V was cut by 1 base and J by 4 bases, with 7 bases left in between. The CDR3 DNA follows: TGCGCCAGCAGCCAAGGTCGGGCCACCGGGGAGCTGTTTTTT. As protein: CASSQGRATGELFF.

This chain joins TRBV5-1 and TRBJ2-5; unclear D gene. Germline V gives CDR1 SGHRS, CDR2 YFSETQ. This CDR3 has 14 amino acids. V dropped 4 bases and J dropped 5 bases, with 15 bases sitting between them. CDR3 sequence (DNA): TGCGCCAGCAGCCTTCTTAAGGAGACGGAGACCCAGTACTTC. Its translation is CASSLLKETETQYF.

The rearrangement joins TRBV3-1 to TRBJ2-4; possibly TRBD1 for D (6 bases). There are 18 residues in the CDR3. The V and J ends lost 4 bases and 0 bases respectively, with 19 bases between them. CDR1 is LGHDT and CDR2 is YNNKEL in the germline V gene (reference sequence). The CDR3 spells CASSPIDRRSLAKNIQYF. CDR3 DNA: TGTGCCAGCAGCCCTATCGACAGGCGCTCTTTAGCCAAAAACATTCAGTACTTC.

The chain is built from TRBV19 and TRBJ2-3, with 13 bases that match TRBD2. Germline V CDR1 and CDR2: LNHDA, SQIVND (reference sequence). Trimming at V came to 5 bases and at J to 3 bases, leaving 8 bases not matched to a gene. This CDR3 is built from 17 residues. Written as DNA, the CDR3 is TGTGCCAGTAGTGCCGGGACTAGCGGGACGGTAACAGATACGCAGTATTTT. It is translated as CASSAGTSGTVTDTQYF.

This clonotype was recorded at least ten times. V and J are TRBV29-1 and TRBJ2-1; TRBD2 matches at 12 bases. The junction had 4 bases not matched to a gene; V was cut back by 6 bases and J by 7 bases. Germline CDR1 and CDR2: SQVTM and ANQGSEA. There are 13 residues in the CDR3. CDR3 amino acids: CSVRLAGVNEQFF. The CDR3 nucleotides read TGCAGCGTCAGACTAGCGGGAGTAAATGAGCAGTTCTTC.

This clonotype was recorded at least ten times. V usage is TRBV6-5 and J usage is TRBJ2-7; 7 nucleotides match TRBD2. V dropped 0 bases and J dropped 2; count of bases not matched to a gene: 10. This CDR3 comprises 17 residues. Germline-derived CDR1 and CDR2 are MNHEY and SVGAGI. The CDR3 protein is CASSYSISWTRAYEQYF. CDR3 coding DNA: TGTGCCAGCAGTTACTCGATAAGCTGGACTAGAGCCTACGAGCAGTACTTC.

In this sample, this clonotype turned up many times. The chain joins TRBV12-3 or TRBV12-4 to TRBJ2-2, with a possible D match to TRBD2 (5 bases). The length of the CDR3 is 14 residues. Trimming removed 7 bases from V and 7 bases from J, with 16 bases in between. This CDR3 is CASTWWEHNGELFF. Here the CDR3 DNA reads TGTGCCAGCACCTGGTGGGAGCACAACGGGGAGCTGTTTTTT.

J is TRBJ2-7 and V is TRBV27, with 11 bases lining up with TRBD2. Germline V CDR1 and CDR2: MNHEY, SMNVEV (reference sequence). The V segment lost 7 bases and the J segment 1 base; nucleotides outside the gene matches: 6. The CDR3 has 15 residues. As DNA, the CDR3 is TGTGCCAGCATATCCATAGCGGGAGGGTCCTACGAGCAGTACTTC. It is translated as CASISIAGGSYEQYF.

V gene TRBV2 combines with J gene TRBJ1-5, with D tentatively TRBD1 (5 bases). Trimming cost V 5 bases and J 0 bases, with 17 bases left between them. Looked up from germline, CDR1 is SNHLY and CDR2 is FYNNEI. The CDR3 length is 17 residues. CDR3 DNA: TGTGCCAGCAGTCTCCGGGGACTCGTCTATAGCAATCAGCCCCAGCATTTT. This codes for CASSLRGLVYSNQPQHF. Supplemented by reference TRBV2 and TRBJ1-5, the full variable domain reads EPEVTQTPSHQVTQMGQEVILRCVPISNHLYFYWYRQILGQKVEFLVSFYNNEISEKSEIFDDQFSVERPDGSNFTLKIRSTKLEDSAMYFCASSLRGLVYSNQPQHFGDGTRLSIL.